The 27 T cell receptor beta chains presented below share a single source sample, sequenced in a study of blood T cell repertoires in COVID-19. Assay: immunoSEQ multiplex PCR; the TCRdb copy retains only in-frame clones and omits some. This table has under 400,000 clones, 87% appearing once. Sample: PBMCs or T cells enriched from blood (not recorded which). Source of these receptors: a man in his forties in a cohort exposed to, infected with or recovered from COVID-19 (not recorded which).

The CDR3 reads CASSLRVAVSYNEQFF. CDR3 sequence (DNA): TGTGCCAGCAGCTTAAGGGTGGCGGTCTCCTACAATGAGCAGTTCTTC. The chain employs TRBV7-3 and TRBJ2-1, with D unresolved. CDR1 SGHTA and CDR2 FQGTGA come from the germline V gene. This CDR3 is built from 16 residues. V was clipped by 1 base and J by 0 bases, with 10 bases between them.

In DNA form, the CDR3 reads TGCGCCAGCAGCTCCGACAGGGTATCAACGGGTGAGCAGTTCTTC. This codes for CASSSDRVSTGEQFF. V is TRBV5-1 and J is TRBJ2-1; 7 bases agree with TRBD1. V gave up 3 bases and J gave up 9 bases; unmatched junction bases: 12. Germline loops: CDR1 SGHRS, CDR2 YFSETQ. This CDR3 has 15 amino acids.

The genes are TRBV30 and TRBJ1-2; 9 nucleotides match TRBD1. Germline V gene data show CDR1 as GTSNPN and CDR2 as SVGIG (reference sequence). This CDR3 has 17 residues. V shed 3 bases and J 4 bases; nucleotides not matched to a gene: 15. CDR3 sequence reads: CAWRVWGTGIISYGYTF. The CDR3, as DNA: TGTGCCTGGAGGGTTTGGGGGACAGGGATAATCAGCTATGGCTACACCTTC.

The CDR3 DNA reads TGTGCCAGCAGCCAAGATTTAGGGGGCAGGGTATATGGCTACACCTTC. Protein: CASSQDLGGRVYGYTF. J is TRBJ1-2 and V is TRBV3-1 (or the pseudogene TRBV3-2); 7 nucleotides align to TRBD1. The junction had 9 bases not matched to a gene; V was cut back by 0 bases and J by 5 bases. Germline loops: CDR1 LGHDT, CDR2 YNNKEL (reference sequence). This CDR3 region has 16 residues.

V and J are TRBV6-6 and TRBJ2-3, with TRBD2 matching 11 bases. Germline V gene lookup returns CDR1 MNHNY and CDR2 SVGAGI (reference sequence). V dropped 6 bases and J dropped 7; count of bases not matched to a gene: 9. The CDR3 length is 15 residues. For the CDR3, the DNA is TGTGCCAGCAGCCTCCCCACTAGCGGGAGTCATACGCAGTATTTT. Amino acid sequence: CASSLPTSGSHTQYF.

The chain carries TRBV11-2 and TRBJ2-7, with TRBD2 matching over 7 bases. CDR1 is SGHAT, CDR2 FQNNGV, per germline. V was pared by 1 base and J by 4 bases, with 4 bases of the junction left unmatched. The CDR3 is made up of 14 amino acids. The CDR3 region has the DNA TGTGCCAGCAGCTTAGTGGGAGGGCCTTACGAGCAGTACTTC. It codes for CASSLVGGPYEQYF. The entire variable domain, with the rest obtained from reference TRBV11-2 and TRBJ2-7, is as follows: EAGVAQSPRYKIIEKRQSVAFWCNPISGHATLYWYQQILGQGPKLLIQFQNNGVVDDSQLPKDRFSAERLKGVDSTLKIQPAKLEDSAVYLCASSLVGGPYEQYFGPGTRLTVT.

The V gene is TRBV5-4, the J gene TRBJ2-2; maybe TRBD2 (6 bases). The length of the CDR3 is 16 residues. Per germline, CDR1 SGHNT and CDR2 YYREEE (reference sequence). V dropped 0 bases and J dropped 3 bases, with 12 bases sitting between them. The CDR3 is CASSLVREVDTGELFF. CDR3 coding DNA: TGTGCCAGCAGCTTGGTCAGGGAGGTCGACACCGGGGAGCTGTTTTTT.

The gene calls are TRBV10-3 and TRBJ1-2; maybe TRBD1 (6 bases). V lost 4 bases and J lost 7, with 13 bases in between. Germline CDR1 is ENHRY and CDR2 is SYGVKD. The CDR3 sequence is 13 residues long. This chain's CDR3 is CAISVQGIAGYTF. The DNA of the CDR3 is TGTGCCATCAGTGTTCAGGGGATCGCTGGCTACACCTTC.

This clone was found once. The chain carries TRBV11-2 and TRBJ2-2; 7 positions match TRBD1. Germline CDR1 is SGHAT and CDR2 is FQNNGV. V lost 5 bases and J lost 2; bases outside the gene matches: 11. The CDR3 is made up of 17 amino acids. Here the CDR3 DNA reads TGTGCCAGCAGCCCAAGAGGTCGGGACAGCAACACCGGGGAGCTGTTTTTT. Protein product: CASSPRGRDSNTGELFF.

This clone was seen more than once but under ten times. The V call is TRBV19, the J call TRBJ2-5, with TRBD1 identical over 7 bases. Germline V CDR1 and CDR2: LNHDA, SQIVND (reference sequence). The CDR3 length is 13 residues. The V gene end was trimmed by 5 bases and the J gene end by 3 bases; junction bases not matched to a gene: 3. The CDR3 DNA is TGTGCCAGTAGTTGGACAGGCAAAGAGACCCAGTACTTC. Translated: CASSWTGKETQYF.

V gene TRBV5-1 combines with J gene TRBJ1-2; 7 bases fit TRBD1. Germline V gene sequence: CDR1 SGHRS, CDR2 YFSETQ. V trimming: 0 bases; J trimming: 3 bases; junction bases outside the gene matches: 2. CDR3 length equals 14 residues. The CDR3 reads CASSLGDRDYGYTF. The CDR3 bases are TGCGCCAGCAGCTTGGGGGACAGAGACTATGGCTACACCTTC.

The chain links TRBV3-1 (or the pseudogene TRBV3-2) to TRBJ2-5, with no clear D. CDR3 length: 13 residues. With 4 bases removed from V and 5 bases from J, the gap between germline ends came to 11 bases. Germline assignment: CDR1 LGHDT and CDR2 YNNKEL (reference sequence). DNA of the CDR3: TGTGCCAGCAGCCGATTAGGTAGCGAGACCCAGTACTTC. Amino acid sequence: CASSRLGSETQYF.

This sequence joins TRBV29-1 and TRBJ2-4; TRBD2 matches 8 bases. This CDR3 region has 17 residues. After removal of 5 bases from V and 1 base from J, the junction contained 13 bases not matched to a gene. Germline assignment: CDR1 SQVTM and CDR2 ANQGSEA. The CDR3, as DNA: TGCAGCGTTATGTTAACTAGCGGACTTCTCGCCAAAAACATTCAGTACTTC. Encoded protein: CSVMLTSGLLAKNIQYF.

The rearrangement joins TRBV6-5 to TRBJ1-1, with unresolved D. The germline V and J ends were trimmed by 6 bases and 8 bases, with 22 bases remaining between them. Looked up from germline, CDR1 is MNHEY and CDR2 is SVGAGI. This CDR3 has 15 amino acids. The DNA for the CDR3 is TGTGCCAGCAGACTAATTTATGACCGAGTTCGAGAAGCTTTCTTT. It yields the protein CASRLIYDRVREAFF.

The chain employs TRBV27 and TRBJ2-7; 7 bases align to TRBD1. CDR1 and CDR2 from the germline V gene are MNHEY and SMNVEV (reference sequence). J lost 4 bases, V lost 5 bases, and 5 bases had no gene match. The CDR3 consists of 13 residues. The CDR3 here is CASSGTDRYEQYF. The CDR3 nucleotides are TGTGCCAGCAGTGGGACAGATCGATACGAGCAGTACTTC.

This chain joins TRBV3-1 (or the pseudogene TRBV3-2) and TRBJ1-6; no clear D. V lost 0 bases and J lost 11, with 5 bases in between. CDR1 is LGHDT and CDR2 is YNNKEL in the germline V gene (reference sequence). The CDR3 is made up of 12 amino acids. CDR3 nucleotide sequence: TGTGCCAGCAGCCAAGAGGGAGCACCCCTCCACTTT. Translation gives CASSQEGAPLHF.

The CDR3 is CASSPAGENTYEQYF. The CDR3 DNA is TGTGCCAGCTCACCAGCCGGGGAGAACACCTACGAGCAGTACTTC. The J gene is TRBJ2-7, the V gene TRBV18; D may be TRBD2 (5 bases). This CDR3 has 15 amino acids. Germline CDR1 reads KGHSH; CDR2 reads LQKENI. The V end lost 2 bases, the J end lost 2 bases, and 13 bases lay between the germline ends.

This chain links TRBV7-9 with TRBJ2-3; D remains ambiguous. The CDR3 extends over 14 amino acids. CDR1 SEHNR and CDR2 FQNEAQ come from the germline V gene (reference sequence). The V end was cut by 4 bases, the J end by 2 bases, with 10 bases between. The chain's CDR3 is CASSSLQTTDTQYF. In DNA, the CDR3 is TGTGCCAGCAGCTCACTCCAAACCACAGATACGCAGTATTTT.

This clone was counted between two and nine times. V gene TRBV10-3 combines with J gene TRBJ1-2; 11 bases match TRBD1. The CDR3 loop spans 15 amino acids. Germline V gene sequence: CDR1 ENHRY, CDR2 SYGVKD. After removal of 2 bases from V and 9 bases from J, the junction contained 8 bases not matched to a gene. CDR3 sequence reads: CAISEAGTGGNRYTF. The CDR3 coding sequence is TGTGCCATCAGTGAGGCCGGGACAGGGGGTAATCGCTACACCTTC.

In its sample, this clone was seen a few times. The chain recombines TRBV19 with TRBJ1-4; 8 positions match TRBD1. The V segment lost 3 bases and the J segment 8 bases; nucleotides outside the gene matches: 8. CDR1 is LNHDA, CDR2 SQIVND, per germline (reference sequence). The CDR3 contains 15 residues. CDR3 sequence: CASSMLPGGAEKLFF. In nucleotides, the CDR3 is TGTGCCAGTAGTATGTTACCAGGGGGCGCGGAAAAACTGTTTTTT.

This clone was picked up one time. The rearrangement uses TRBV5-1 and TRBJ2-1; 13 bases fit TRBD2. The CDR3 runs to 15 residues. V was pared by 1 base and J by 9 bases, with 4 bases of the junction left unmatched. Germline V CDR1 and CDR2: SGHRS, YFSETQ. The CDR3 is CASSLPRTSGSEQFF. Here the CDR3 DNA reads TGCGCCAGCAGCTTGCCCCGGACTAGCGGGAGTGAGCAGTTCTTC.

The rearrangement links TRBV5-1 to TRBJ1-1; weak D call: TRBD1 (5 bases). Trimming removed 3 bases at V and 9 bases at J, with 18 bases between. The germline CDR1 and CDR2 sequences are SGHRS and YFSETQ. The CDR3 has 14 amino acids. CDR3 sequence (DNA): TGCGCCAGCAGCTCAGACCTCGGAACAGGCAAAGCTTTCTTT. Its translation is CASSSDLGTGKAFF.

CDR3 protein: CASSNGQEYGYTF. The DNA of the CDR3 is TGCGCCAGCAGCAACGGACAGGAGTATGGCTACACCTTC. This chain connects TRBV5-1 to TRBJ1-2, with 7 bases matching TRBD1. CDR1 and CDR2 (germline): SGHRS, YFSETQ. After removal of 4 bases from V and 5 bases from J, the junction contained 5 bases not matched to a gene. This CDR3 spans 13 amino acids.

V usage is TRBV6-5 and J usage is TRBJ2-5, with TRBD2 matching 9 bases. J was trimmed by 5 bases and V by 8 bases; bases with no gene match: 6. Germline CDR1 MNHEY, CDR2 SVGAGI. This CDR3 region has 13 residues. The CDR3 reads CASRISGSETQYF. The CDR3, as DNA: TGTGCCAGCCGGATTAGCGGGAGTGAGACCCAGTACTTC.

The V gene is TRBV6-5, the J gene TRBJ2-5; D is unclear. Germline V lookup: CDR1 MNHEY, CDR2 SVGAGI. V lost 7 bases and J lost 3, with 9 bases in between. This CDR3 contains 12 residues. CDR3 DNA sequence: TGTGCCAGCAAACGAGCCGAAGAGACCCAGTACTTC. Residues: CASKRAEETQYF.

On this clone itself: The sample holds other DNA sequences that translate to the same CDR3. This chain links TRBV5-1 with TRBJ2-7, with 9 positions matching TRBD2. The germline V gene encodes CDR1 SGHRS and CDR2 YFSETQ. The V gene end was trimmed by 4 bases and the J gene end by 2 bases; junction bases not matched to a gene: 4. The CDR3 is made up of 14 amino acids. The CDR3 reads CASSPGLAAYEQYF. The DNA for the CDR3 is TGCGCCAGCAGCCCGGGACTAGCAGCCTACGAGCAGTACTTC.

The chain carries TRBV7-3 and TRBJ2-5, with 7 positions matching TRBD1. Unmatched junction bases numbered 11, after V lost 5 bases and J lost 2 bases. Germline CDR1 and CDR2: SGHTA and FQGTGA. The CDR3 is made up of 16 amino acids. This CDR3 reads CASSLASGRGQETQYF. CDR3 bases: TGTGCCAGCAGCCTTGCGTCGGGCAGGGGGCAAGAGACCCAGTACTTC.